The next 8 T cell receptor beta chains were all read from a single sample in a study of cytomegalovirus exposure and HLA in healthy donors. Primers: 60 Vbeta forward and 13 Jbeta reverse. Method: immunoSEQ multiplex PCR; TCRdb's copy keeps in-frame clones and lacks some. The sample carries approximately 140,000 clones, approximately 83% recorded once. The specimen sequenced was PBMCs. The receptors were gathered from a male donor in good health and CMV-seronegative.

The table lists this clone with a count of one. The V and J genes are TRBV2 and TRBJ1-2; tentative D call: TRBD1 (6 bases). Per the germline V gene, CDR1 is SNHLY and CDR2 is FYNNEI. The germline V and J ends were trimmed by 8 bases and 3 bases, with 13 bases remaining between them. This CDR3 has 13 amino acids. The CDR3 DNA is TGTGCCAGCCGCGGGGGGGCCCACTATGGCTACACCTTC. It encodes CASRGGAHYGYTF.

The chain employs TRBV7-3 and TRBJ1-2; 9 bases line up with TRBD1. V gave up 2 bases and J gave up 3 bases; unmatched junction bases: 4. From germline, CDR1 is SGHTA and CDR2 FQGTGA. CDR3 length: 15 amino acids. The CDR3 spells CASSLGTGRDYGYTF. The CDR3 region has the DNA TGTGCCAGCAGCTTAGGGACAGGGAGGGACTATGGCTACACCTTC.

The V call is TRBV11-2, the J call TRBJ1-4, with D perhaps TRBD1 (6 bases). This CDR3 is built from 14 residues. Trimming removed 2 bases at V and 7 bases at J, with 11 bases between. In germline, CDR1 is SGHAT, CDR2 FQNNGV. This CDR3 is CASSLNRAGEKLFF. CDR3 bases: TGTGCCAGCAGCTTAAACAGGGCCGGTGAAAAACTGTTTTTT.

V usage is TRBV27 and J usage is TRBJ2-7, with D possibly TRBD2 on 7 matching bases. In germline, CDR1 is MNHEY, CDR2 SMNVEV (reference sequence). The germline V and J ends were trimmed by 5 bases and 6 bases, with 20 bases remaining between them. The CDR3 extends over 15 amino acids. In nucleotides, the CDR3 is TGTGCCAGCAGTCCTACTAGTGGGGGGGCGGTCGAGCAGTACTTC. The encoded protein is CASSPTSGGAVEQYF.

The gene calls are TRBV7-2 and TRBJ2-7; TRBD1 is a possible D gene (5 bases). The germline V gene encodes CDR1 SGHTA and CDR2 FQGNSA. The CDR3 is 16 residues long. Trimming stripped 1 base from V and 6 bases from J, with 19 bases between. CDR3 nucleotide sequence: TGTGCCAGCAGCTTAGGGGGCGTTCCCCTCGGGCGCGAGCAGTACTTC. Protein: CASSLGGVPLGREQYF.

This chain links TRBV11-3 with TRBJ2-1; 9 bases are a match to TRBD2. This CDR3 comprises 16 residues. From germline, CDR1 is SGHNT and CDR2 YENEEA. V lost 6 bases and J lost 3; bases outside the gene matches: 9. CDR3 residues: CASSFGVAGDYNEQFF. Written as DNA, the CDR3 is TGTGCCAGCAGTTTTGGGGTAGCGGGAGACTACAATGAGCAGTTCTTC. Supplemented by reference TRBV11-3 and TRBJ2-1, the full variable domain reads EAGVVQSPRYKIIEKKQPVAFWCNPISGHNTLYWYLQNLGQGPELLIRYENEEAVDDSQLPKDRFSAERLKGVDSTLKIQPAELGDSAVYLCASSFGVAGDYNEQFFGPGTRLTVL.

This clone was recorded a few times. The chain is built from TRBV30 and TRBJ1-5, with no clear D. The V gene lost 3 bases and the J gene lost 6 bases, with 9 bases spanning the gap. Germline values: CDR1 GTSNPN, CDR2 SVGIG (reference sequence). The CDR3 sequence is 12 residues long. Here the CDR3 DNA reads TGTGCCTGGAGCCAGGAATCTCAGCCCCAGCATTTT. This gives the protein CAWSQESQPQHF.

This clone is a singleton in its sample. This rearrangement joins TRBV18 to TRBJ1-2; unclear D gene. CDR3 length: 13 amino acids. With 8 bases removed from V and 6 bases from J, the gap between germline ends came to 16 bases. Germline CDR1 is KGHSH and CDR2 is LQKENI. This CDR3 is CASTYTAGDGYTF. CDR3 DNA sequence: TGTGCCAGCACATACACGGCCGGGGATGGCTACACCTTC.